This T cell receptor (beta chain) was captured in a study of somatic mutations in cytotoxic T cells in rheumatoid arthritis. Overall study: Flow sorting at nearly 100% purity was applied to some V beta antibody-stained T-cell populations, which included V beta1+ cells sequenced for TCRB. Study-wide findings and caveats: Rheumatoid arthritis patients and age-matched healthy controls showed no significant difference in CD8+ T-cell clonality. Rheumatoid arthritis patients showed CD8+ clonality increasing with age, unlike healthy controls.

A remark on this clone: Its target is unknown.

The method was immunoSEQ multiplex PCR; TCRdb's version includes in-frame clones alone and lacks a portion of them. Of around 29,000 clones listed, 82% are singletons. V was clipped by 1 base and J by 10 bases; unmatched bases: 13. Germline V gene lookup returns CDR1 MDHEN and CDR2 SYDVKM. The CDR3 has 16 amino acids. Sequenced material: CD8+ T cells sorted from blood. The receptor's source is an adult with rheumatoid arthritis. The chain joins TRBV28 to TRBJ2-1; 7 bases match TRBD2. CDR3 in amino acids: CASSLSPAGPLREQFF. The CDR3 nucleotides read TGTGCCAGCAGTTTATCCCCAGCGGGGCCACTCAGGGAGCAGTTCTTC. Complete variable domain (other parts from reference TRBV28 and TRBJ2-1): DVKVTQSSRYLVKRTGEKVFLECVQDMDHENMFWYRQDPGLGLRLIYFSYDVKMKEKGDIPEGYSVSREKKERFSLILESASTNQTSMYLCASSLSPAGPLREQFFGPGTRLTVL.